Listed below are T cell receptor beta chains from one sample, sequenced in a study of STAT3 mutations in large granular lymphocyte leukemia. Generated by immunoSEQ multiplex PCR, the TCRdb table keeps only in-frame clones and is missing some. This sample yields approximately 10,000 clones, of which 60% to 85% are seen a single time; roughly 50% belongs to the top ten. The sample consisted of peripheral blood mononuclear cells. All receptors come from a man aged 55 to 70 with T-cell large granular lymphocyte leukemia. Some clones in this sample may be carry-over from other donors' samples. CDR3s include the opening cysteine and the closing phenylalanine or tryptophan. Each record gives: CDR3 protein, J gene, clone size, V gene. Clone size is not always given. Where it is, it says once, few, many or a class for expanded clones.

CDR3aa: CASSYEEVSAEQYF
j_gene: TRBJ2-7
abundance: -
v_gene: TRBV6-5

CDR3aa: CAWSEGAAEAFF
j_gene: TRBJ1-1
abundance: -
v_gene: TRBV30

CDR3aa: CASRGSGETQYF
j_gene: TRBJ2-5
abundance: few
v_gene: TRBV5-1

CDR3aa: CASRPDRGGQETQYF
j_gene: TRBJ2-5
abundance: -
v_gene: TRBV25-1

CDR3aa: CASSFRDRISYEQYF
j_gene: TRBJ2-7
abundance: once
v_gene: TRBV7-8

CDR3aa: CASSPRGSGAYEQYF
j_gene: TRBJ2-7
abundance: -
v_gene: TRBV28

CDR3aa: CASSPWDREGGYTF
j_gene: TRBJ1-2
abundance: -
v_gene: TRBV28

CDR3aa: CASSRQLAGEAYEQYF
j_gene: TRBJ2-7
abundance: -
v_gene: TRBV18

CDR3aa: CASSQDLVAGVSGANVLTF
j_gene: TRBJ2-6
abundance: -
v_gene: TRBV4-1

CDR3aa: CASSVHQIGNNQPQHF
j_gene: TRBJ1-5
abundance: once
v_gene: TRBV6-1

CDR3aa: CASSLSTESEQYF
j_gene: TRBJ2-7
abundance: -
v_gene: TRBV11-1

CDR3aa: CASNFMVGEEETQYF
j_gene: TRBJ2-5
abundance: -
v_gene: TRBV10-2

CDR3aa: CASSPRGAVETQYF
j_gene: TRBJ2-5
abundance: -
v_gene: TRBV5-5

CDR3aa: CASSPPDKSTGYTF
j_gene: TRBJ1-2
abundance: -
v_gene: TRBV18

CDR3aa: CASSSRQGLDEQYF
j_gene: TRBJ2-7
abundance: -
v_gene: TRBV7-8

CDR3aa: CASSLQGYGNTIYF
j_gene: TRBJ1-3
abundance: -
v_gene: TRBV27

CDR3aa: CASSESTVIRGYTF
j_gene: TRBJ1-2
abundance: -
v_gene: TRBV25-1

CDR3aa: CASSLLLAVGKETQYF
j_gene: TRBJ2-5
abundance: once
v_gene: TRBV7-9

CDR3aa: CASSLNVAGDNEQFF
j_gene: TRBJ2-1
abundance: -
v_gene: TRBV19

CDR3aa: CASSSSAGGANTGELFF
j_gene: TRBJ2-2
abundance: -
v_gene: TRBV5-1

CDR3aa: CASGRGTGNEKLFF
j_gene: TRBJ1-4
abundance: -
v_gene: TRBV12-5

CDR3aa: CASSPPGLAVSSYEQYF
j_gene: TRBJ2-7
abundance: -
v_gene: TRBV18

CDR3aa: CAWTRSSYEQYF
j_gene: TRBJ2-7
abundance: -
v_gene: TRBV30

CDR3aa: CSAHRGIEAFF
j_gene: TRBJ1-1
abundance: -
v_gene: TRBV29-1

CDR3aa: CASSLGASTDYGYTF
j_gene: TRBJ1-2
abundance: -
v_gene: TRBV5-1

CDR3aa: CASSWGGLGNPYEQYF
j_gene: TRBJ2-7
abundance: once
v_gene: TRBV5-4

CDR3aa: CASSQAGEQFF
j_gene: TRBJ2-1
abundance: -
v_gene: TRBV4-1

CDR3aa: CASSVQGGGANVLTF
j_gene: TRBJ2-6
abundance: -
v_gene: TRBV13

CDR3aa: CASKRGGETQYF
j_gene: TRBJ2-5
abundance: -
v_gene: TRBV6-1

CDR3aa: CASSFRGHTNEKLFF
j_gene: TRBJ1-4
abundance: -
v_gene: TRBV7-9

CDR3aa: CASSLSQTGLYEQYF
j_gene: TRBJ2-7
abundance: once
v_gene: TRBV27